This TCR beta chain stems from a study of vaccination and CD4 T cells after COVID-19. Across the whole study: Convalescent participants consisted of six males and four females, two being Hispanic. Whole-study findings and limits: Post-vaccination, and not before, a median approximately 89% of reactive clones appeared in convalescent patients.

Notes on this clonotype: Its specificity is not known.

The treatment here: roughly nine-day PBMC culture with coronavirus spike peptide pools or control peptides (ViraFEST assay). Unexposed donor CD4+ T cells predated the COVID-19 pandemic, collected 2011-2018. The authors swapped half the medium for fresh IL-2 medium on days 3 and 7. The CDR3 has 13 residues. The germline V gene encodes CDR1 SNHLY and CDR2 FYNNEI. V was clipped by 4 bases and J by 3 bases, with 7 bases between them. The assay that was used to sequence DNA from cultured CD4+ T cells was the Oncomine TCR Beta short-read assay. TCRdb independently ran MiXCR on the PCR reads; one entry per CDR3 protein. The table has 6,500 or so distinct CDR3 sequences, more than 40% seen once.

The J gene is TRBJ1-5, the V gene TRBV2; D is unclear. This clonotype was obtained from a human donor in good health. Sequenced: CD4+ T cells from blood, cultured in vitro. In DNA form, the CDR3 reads TGTGCCAGCAGTGGGGTGGACAATCAGCCCCAGCATTTT. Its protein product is CASSGVDNQPQHF.